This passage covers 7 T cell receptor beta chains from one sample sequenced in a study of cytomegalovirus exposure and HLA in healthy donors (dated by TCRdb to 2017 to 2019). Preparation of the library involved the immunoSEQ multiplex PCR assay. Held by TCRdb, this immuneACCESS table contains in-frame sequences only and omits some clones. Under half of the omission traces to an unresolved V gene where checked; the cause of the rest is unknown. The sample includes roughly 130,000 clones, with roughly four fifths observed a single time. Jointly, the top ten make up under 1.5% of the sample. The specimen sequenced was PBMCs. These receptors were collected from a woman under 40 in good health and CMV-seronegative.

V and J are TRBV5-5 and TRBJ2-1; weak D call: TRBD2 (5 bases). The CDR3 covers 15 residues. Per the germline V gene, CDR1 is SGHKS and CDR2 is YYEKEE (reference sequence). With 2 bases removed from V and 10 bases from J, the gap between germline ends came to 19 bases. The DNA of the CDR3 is TGTGCCAGCAGCTTAGGACTGGAGACCCCCGTCGAGCAGTTCTTC. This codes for CASSLGLETPVEQFF.

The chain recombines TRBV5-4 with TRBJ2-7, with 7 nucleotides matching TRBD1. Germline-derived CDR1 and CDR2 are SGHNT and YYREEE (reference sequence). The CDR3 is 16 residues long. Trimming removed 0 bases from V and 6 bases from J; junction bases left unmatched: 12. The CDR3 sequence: CASSLGGGQGVSEQYF. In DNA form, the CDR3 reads TGTGCCAGCAGCTTGGGGGGCGGGCAGGGGGTAAGCGAGCAGTACTTC.

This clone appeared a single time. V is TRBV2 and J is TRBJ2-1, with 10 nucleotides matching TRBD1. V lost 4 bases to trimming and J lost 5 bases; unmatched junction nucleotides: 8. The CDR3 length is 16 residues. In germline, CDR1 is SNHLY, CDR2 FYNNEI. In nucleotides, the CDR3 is TGTGCCAGCAGTGCAGGGCGACAGGGGGCTAACAATGAGCAGTTCTTC. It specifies CASSAGRQGANNEQFF.

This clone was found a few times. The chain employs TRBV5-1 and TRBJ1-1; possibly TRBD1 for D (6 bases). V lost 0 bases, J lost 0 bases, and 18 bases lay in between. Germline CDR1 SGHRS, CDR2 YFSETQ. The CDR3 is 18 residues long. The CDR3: CASSLVWGRGALNTEAFF. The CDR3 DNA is TGCGCCAGCAGCTTGGTTTGGGGGAGGGGGGCCCTGAACACTGAAGCTTTCTTT.

The CDR3 bases are TGTGCCAGCAGCGGACTAGCACAAGAGACCCAGTACTTC. Its translation: CASSGLAQETQYF. J is TRBJ2-5 and V is TRBV5-4; TRBD2 matches 8 bases. The germline gives CDR1 SGHNT, CDR2 YYREEE (reference sequence). The V and J ends lost 4 bases and 2 bases, in that order; junction bases with no gene match: 1. CDR3 size: 13 residues.

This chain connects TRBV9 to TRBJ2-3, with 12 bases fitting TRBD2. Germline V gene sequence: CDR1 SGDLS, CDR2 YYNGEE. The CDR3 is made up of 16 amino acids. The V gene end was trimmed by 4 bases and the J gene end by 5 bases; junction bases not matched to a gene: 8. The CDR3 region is CASSPRLAGELDTQYF. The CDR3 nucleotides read TGTGCCAGCAGCCCCCGACTAGCGGGGGAACTAGATACGCAGTATTTT.

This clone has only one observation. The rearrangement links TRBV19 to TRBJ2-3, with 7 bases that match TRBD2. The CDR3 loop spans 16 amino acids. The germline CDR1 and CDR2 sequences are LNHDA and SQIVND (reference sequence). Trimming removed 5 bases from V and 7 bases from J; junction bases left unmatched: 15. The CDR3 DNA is TGTGCCAGTAGTCCCTGGGGTAGCGGGCCCCAGTATACGCAGTATTTT. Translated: CASSPWGSGPQYTQYF.